Included here is one T cell receptor beta chain sequence, with context. This entry comes from a study of blood T cell repertoires in COVID-19. The authors' processing: From reference gene primer amplification, estimates of nucleated cell counts were derived. The data were produced by immunoSEQ multiplex PCR, yet TCRdb's version contains in-frame clones alone and is incomplete. The V and J calls and clone size come from that table; D and trimming were worked out from the DNA. The sample carries more than 90,000 clones, around 82% recorded once. The source of this sequence is a human donor in a cohort sampled during active COVID-19. Specimen: peripheral blood.

In DNA, the CDR3 is TGTGCCATCAGGGGGCTTGGCAATGAGCAGTTCTTC. This encodes CAIRGLGNEQFF. This chain joins TRBV10-3 and TRBJ2-1, with D maybe TRBD1 (5 bases). The CDR3 is 12 residues long. The germline V gene has CDR1 ENHRY and CDR2 SYGVKD. Deletions cut 6 bases from V and 6 bases from J, with 9 bases between.